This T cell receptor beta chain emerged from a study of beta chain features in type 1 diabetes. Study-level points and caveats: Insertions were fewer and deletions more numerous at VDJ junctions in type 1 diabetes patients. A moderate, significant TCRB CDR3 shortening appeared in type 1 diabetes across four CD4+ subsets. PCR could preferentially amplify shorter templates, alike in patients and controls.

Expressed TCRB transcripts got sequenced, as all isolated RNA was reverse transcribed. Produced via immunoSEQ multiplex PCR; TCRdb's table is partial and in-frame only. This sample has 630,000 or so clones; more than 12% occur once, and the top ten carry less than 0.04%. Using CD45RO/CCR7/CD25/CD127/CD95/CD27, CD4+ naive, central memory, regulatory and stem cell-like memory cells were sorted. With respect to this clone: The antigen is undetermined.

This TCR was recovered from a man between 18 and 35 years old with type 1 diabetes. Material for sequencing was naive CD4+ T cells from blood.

The CDR3, as DNA: TGTGCCTGTGCTACAGGGGGTTTCACAGATACGCAGTATTTT. It is translated as CACATGGFTDTQYF. This chain joins TRBV30 and TRBJ2-3; 8 nucleotides align to TRBD1. This CDR3 region has 14 residues. The V and J ends lost 6 bases and 2 bases, in that order; junction bases with no gene match: 7. Germline V gives CDR1 GTSNPN, CDR2 SVGIG (reference sequence).